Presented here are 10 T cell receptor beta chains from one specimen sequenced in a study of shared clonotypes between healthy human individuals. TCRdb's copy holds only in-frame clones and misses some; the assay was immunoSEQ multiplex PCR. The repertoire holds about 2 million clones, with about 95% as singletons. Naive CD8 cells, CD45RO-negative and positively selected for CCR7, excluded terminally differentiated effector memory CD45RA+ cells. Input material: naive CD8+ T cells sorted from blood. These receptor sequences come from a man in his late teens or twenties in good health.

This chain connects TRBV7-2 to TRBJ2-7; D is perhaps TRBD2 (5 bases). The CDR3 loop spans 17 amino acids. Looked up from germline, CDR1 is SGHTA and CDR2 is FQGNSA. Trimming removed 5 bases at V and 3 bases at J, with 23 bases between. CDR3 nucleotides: TGTGCCAGCAGCCTCGGGGTCTATGGTCCCGAGGGCTACGAGCAGTACTTC. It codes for CASSLGVYGPEGYEQYF. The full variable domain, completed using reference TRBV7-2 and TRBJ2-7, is GAGVSQSPSNKVTEKGKDVELRCDPISGHTALYWYRQSLGQGLEFLIYFQGNSAPDKSGLPSDRFSAERTGGSVSTLTIQRTQQEDSAVYLCASSLGVYGPEGYEQYFGPGTRLTVT.

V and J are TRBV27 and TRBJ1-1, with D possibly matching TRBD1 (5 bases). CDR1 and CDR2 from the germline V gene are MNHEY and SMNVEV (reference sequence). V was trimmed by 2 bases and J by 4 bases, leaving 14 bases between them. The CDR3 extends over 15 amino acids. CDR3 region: CASSLGASGGTEAFF. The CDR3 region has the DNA TGTGCCAGCAGTTTAGGGGCGTCCGGGGGCACTGAAGCTTTCTTT.

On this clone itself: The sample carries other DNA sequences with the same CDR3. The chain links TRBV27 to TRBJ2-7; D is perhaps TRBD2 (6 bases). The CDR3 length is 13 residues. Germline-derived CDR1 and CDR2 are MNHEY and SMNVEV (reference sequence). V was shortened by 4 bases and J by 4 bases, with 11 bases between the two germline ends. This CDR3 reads CASSWGVGYEQYF. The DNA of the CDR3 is TGTGCCAGCAGTTGGGGGGTGGGTTACGAGCAGTACTTC.

The CDR3 region is CASNLAGGGTGELFF. CDR3 bases: TGTGCCAGCAATCTAGCGGGGGGCGGCACCGGGGAGCTGTTTTTT. The chain joins TRBV9 to TRBJ2-2, with 11 bases aligning to TRBD2. Trimming cost V 6 bases and J 4 bases; bases outside gene matches: 5. This CDR3 has 15 amino acids. Looked up from germline, CDR1 is SGDLS and CDR2 is YYNGEE.

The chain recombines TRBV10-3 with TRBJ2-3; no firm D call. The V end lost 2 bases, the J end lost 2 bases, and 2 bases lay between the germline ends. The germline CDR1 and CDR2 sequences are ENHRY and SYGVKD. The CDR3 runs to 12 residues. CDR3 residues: CAISEDTDTQYF. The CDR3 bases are TGTGCCATCAGTGAGGACACAGATACGCAGTATTTT.

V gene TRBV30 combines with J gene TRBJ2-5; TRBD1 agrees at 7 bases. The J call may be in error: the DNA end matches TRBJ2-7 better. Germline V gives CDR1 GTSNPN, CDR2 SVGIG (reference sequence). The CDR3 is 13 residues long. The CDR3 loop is CAFRDSVSYEQYF. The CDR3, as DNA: TGTGCCTTTCGGGACAGCGTTTCCTACGAGCAGTACTTC.

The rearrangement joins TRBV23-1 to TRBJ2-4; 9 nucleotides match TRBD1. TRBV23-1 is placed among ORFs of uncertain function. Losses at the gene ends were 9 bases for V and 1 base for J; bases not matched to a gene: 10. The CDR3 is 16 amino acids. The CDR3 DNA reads TGCGCCAGTGATGGGCGGACAGGGGTTGCCAAAAACATTCAGTACTTC. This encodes CASDGRTGVAKNIQYF.

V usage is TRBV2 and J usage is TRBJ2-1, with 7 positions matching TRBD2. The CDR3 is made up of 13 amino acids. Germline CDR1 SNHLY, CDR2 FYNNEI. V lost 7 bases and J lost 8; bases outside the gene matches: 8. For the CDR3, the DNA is TGTGCCAGCATACCACTAGCGTCGTATGAGCAGTTCTTC. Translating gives CASIPLASYEQFF.

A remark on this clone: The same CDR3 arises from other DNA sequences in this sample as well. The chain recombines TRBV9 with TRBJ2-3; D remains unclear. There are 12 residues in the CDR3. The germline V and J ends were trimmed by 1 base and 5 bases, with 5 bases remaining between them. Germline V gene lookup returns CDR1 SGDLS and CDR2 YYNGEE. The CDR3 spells CASSVYGDTQYF. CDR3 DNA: TGTGCCAGCAGCGTATATGGAGATACGCAGTATTTT. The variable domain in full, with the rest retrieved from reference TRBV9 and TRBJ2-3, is DSGVTQTPKHLITATGQRVTLRCSPRSGDLSVYWYQQSLDQGLQFLIQYYNGEERAKGNILERFSAQQFPDLHSELNLSSLELGDSALYFCASSVYGDTQYFGPGTRLTVL.

The CDR3 DNA follows: TGTGCCAGCAGTGCTTTCGGAGAGACCCAGTACTTC. Translation: CASSAFGETQYF. The chain carries TRBV6-1 and TRBJ2-5; D uncertain. Germline V gene sequence: CDR1 MNHNS, CDR2 SASEGT. Trimming cost V 4 bases and J 4 bases, with 7 bases left between them. The CDR3 totals 12 residues.